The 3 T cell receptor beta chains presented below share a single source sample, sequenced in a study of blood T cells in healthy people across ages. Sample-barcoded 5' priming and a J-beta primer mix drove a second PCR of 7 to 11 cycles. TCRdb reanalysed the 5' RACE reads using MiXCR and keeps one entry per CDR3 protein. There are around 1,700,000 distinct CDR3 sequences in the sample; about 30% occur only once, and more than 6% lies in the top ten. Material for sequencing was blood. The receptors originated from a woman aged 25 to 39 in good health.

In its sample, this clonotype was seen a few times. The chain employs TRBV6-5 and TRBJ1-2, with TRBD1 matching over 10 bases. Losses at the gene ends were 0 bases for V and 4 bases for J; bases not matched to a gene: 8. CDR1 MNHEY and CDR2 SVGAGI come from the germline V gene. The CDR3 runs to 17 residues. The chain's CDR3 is CASSYSGTGDGGYGYTF. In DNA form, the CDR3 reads TGTGCCAGCAGTTACTCGGGGACAGGGGATGGGGGCTATGGCTACACCTTC.

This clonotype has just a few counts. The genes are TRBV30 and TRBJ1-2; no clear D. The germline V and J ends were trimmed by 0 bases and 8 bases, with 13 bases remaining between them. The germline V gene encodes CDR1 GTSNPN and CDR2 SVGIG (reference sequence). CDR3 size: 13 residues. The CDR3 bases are TGTGCCTGGAGTGTACAAAGCCCCCGAGGCTACACCTTC. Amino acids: CAWSVQSPRGYTF.

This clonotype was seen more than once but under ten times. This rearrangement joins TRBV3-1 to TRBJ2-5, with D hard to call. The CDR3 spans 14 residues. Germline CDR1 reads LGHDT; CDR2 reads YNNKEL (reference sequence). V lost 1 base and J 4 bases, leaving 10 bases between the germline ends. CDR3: CASSQVVSGETQYF. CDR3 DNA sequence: TGTGCCAGCAGCCAAGTGGTTTCTGGAGAGACCCAGTACTTC.